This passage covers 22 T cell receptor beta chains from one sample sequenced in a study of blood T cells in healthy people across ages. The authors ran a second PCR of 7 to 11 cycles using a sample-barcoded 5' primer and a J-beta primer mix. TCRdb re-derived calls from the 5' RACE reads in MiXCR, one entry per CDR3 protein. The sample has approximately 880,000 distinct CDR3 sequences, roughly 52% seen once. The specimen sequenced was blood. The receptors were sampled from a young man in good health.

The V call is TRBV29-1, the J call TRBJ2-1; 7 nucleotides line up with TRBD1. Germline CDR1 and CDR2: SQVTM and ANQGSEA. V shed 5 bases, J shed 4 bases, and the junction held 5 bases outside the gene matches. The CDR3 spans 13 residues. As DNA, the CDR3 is TGCAGCGTTTCCGGGACAGAATACAATGAGCAGTTCTTC. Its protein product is CSVSGTEYNEQFF.

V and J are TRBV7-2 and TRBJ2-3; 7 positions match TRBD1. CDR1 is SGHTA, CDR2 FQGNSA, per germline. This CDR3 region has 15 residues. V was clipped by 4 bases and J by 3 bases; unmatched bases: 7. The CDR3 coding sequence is TGTGCCAGCAGCTATACAGGGGATGGGACAGATACGCAGTATTTT. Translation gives CASSYTGDGTDTQYF.

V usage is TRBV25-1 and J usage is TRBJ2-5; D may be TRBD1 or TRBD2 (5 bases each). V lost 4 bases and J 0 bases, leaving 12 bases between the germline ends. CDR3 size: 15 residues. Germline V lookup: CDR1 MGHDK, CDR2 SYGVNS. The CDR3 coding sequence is TGTGCCAGCAGTGGTTCGGGACGCAACCAAGAGACCCAGTACTTC. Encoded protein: CASSGSGRNQETQYF.

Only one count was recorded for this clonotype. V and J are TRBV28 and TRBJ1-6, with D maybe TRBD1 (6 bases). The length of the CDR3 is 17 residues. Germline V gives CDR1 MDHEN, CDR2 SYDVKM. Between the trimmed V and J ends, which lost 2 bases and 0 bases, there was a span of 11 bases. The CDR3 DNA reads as TGTGCCAGCAGTTTACCGGAGGGGGGCTCCTATAATTCACCCCTCCACTTT. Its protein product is CASSLPEGGSYNSPLHF.

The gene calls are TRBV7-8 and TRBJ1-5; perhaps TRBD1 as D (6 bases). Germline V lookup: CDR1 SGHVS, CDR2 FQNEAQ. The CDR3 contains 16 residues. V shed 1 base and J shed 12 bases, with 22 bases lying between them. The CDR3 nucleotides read TGTGCCAGCAGCTTAGTAACAGGGAAGTACAATCAGTGCCAGCATTTT. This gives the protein CASSLVTGKYNQCQHF.

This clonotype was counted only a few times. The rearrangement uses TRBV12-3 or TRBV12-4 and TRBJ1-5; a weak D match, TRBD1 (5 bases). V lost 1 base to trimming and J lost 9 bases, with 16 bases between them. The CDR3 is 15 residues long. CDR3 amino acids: CASSLEDTSISPQHF. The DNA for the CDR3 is TGTGCCAGCAGTTTAGAGGACACTTCAATCTCGCCCCAGCATTTT.

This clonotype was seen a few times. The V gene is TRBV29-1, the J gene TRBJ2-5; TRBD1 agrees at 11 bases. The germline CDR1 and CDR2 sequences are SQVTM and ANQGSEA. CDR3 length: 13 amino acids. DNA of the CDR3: TGCAGTGCCATGGGGGACAGGGGGGTTTGGCAGTACTTC. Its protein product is CSAMGDRGVWQYF.

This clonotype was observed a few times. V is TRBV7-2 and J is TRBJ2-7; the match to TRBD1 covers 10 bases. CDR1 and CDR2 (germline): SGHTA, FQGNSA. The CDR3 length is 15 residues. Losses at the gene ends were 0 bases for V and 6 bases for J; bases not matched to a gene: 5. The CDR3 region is CASSLAPTGGVEQYF. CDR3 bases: TGTGCCAGCAGCTTAGCGCCGACAGGGGGCGTCGAGCAGTACTTC.

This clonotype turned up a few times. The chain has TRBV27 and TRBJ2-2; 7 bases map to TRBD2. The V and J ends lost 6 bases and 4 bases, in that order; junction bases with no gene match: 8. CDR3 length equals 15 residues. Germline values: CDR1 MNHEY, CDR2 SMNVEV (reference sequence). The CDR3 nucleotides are TGTGCCAGCAGATGGGGGGGAGTCAGCACCGGGGAGCTGTTTTTT. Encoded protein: CASRWGGVSTGELFF.

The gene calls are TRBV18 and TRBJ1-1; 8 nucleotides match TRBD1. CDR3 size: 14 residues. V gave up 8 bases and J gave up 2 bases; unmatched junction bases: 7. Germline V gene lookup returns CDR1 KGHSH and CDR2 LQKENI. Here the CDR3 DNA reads TGTGCCAGCAAACCCACAGGGGGTAACACTGAAGCTTTCTTT. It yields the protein CASKPTGGNTEAFF.

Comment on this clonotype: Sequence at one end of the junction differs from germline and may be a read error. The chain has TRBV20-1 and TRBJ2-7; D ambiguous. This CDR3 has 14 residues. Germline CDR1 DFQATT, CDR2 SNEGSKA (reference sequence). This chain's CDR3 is CSAGDPEYDYEQYF. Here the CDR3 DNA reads TGCAGTGCTGGAGATCCAGAATACGACTACGAGCAGTACTTC.

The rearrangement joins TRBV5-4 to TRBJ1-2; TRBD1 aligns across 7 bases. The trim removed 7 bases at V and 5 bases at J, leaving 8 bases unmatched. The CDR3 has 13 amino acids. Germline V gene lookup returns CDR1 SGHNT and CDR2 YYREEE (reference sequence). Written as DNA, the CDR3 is TGTGCCAGCCATACAGGGACAGAATATGGCTACACCTTC. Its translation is CASHTGTEYGYTF.

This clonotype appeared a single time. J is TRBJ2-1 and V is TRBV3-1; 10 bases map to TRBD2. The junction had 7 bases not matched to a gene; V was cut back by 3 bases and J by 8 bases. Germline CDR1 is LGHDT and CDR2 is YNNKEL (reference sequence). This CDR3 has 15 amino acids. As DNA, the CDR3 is TGTGCCAGCAGCCAGGAACTAGCGGGGTACGATGAGCAGTTCTTC. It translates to CASSQELAGYDEQFF.

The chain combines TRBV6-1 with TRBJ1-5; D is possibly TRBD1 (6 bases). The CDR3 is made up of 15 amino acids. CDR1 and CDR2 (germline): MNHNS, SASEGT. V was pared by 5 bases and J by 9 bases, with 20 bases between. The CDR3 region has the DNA TGTGCCAGCAGTAAGCCAGGGGCCCTTGTTGGGCCCCAGCATTTT. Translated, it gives CASSKPGALVGPQHF.

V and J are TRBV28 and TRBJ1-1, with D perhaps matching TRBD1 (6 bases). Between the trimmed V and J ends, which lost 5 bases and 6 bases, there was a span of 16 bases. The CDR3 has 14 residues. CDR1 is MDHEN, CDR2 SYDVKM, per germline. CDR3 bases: TGTGCCAGCAGTCCCGGAAGGGGGAGATCTGAAGCTTTCTTT. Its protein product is CASSPGRGRSEAFF.

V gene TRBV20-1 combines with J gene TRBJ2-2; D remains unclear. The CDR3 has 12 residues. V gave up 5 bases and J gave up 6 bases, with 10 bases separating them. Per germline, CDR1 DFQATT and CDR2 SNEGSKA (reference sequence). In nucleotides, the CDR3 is TGCAGTGCTCAATACATGGCCGGGGAGCTGTTTTTT. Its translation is CSAQYMAGELFF.

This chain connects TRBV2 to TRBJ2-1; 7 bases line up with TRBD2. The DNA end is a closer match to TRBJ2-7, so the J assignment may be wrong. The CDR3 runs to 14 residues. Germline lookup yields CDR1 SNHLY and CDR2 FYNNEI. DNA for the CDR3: TGTGCCAGCGGGCCGACTAGCTCCTACAATGAGCAGTACTTC. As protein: CASGPTSSYNEQYF.

The CDR3 spells CSARDGAGGYEQYF. The DNA of the CDR3 is TGCAGTGCTAGAGACGGAGCGGGCGGCTACGAGCAGTACTTC. The chain is built from TRBV20-1 and TRBJ2-7; possible D gene TRBD2, 6 bases. The CDR3 has 14 residues. Trimming left V 0 bases short and J 3 bases short, with 12 bases between. Germline V gives CDR1 DFQATT, CDR2 SNEGSKA (reference sequence).

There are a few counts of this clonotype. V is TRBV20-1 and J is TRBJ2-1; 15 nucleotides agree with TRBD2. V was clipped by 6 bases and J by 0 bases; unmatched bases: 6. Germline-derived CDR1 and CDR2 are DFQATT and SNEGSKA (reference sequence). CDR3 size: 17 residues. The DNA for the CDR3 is TGCAGTGCCCGGACTAGCGGGGGGGCCAGCTCCTACAATGAGCAGTTCTTC. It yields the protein CSARTSGGASSYNEQFF.

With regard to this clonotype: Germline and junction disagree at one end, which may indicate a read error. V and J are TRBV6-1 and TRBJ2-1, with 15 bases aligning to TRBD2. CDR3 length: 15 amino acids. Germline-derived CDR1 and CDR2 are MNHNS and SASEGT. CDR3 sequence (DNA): TGTACCAGCAGTGAAGGGACTAGCGGGGGGAGTGAGCAGTTCTTC. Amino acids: CTSSEGTSGGSEQFF.

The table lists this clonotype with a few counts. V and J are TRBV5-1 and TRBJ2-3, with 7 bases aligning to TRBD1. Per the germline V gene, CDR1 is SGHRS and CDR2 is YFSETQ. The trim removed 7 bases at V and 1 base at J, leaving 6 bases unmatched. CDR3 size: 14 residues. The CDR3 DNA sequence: TGCGCCAGCCAAGACAGGGTGGGCACAGATACGCAGTATTTT. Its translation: CASQDRVGTDTQYF.

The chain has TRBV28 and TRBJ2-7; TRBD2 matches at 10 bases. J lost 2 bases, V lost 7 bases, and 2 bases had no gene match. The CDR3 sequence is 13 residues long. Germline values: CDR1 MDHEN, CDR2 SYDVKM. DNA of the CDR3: TGTGCCAGCAAAGCGGGGGGGGCCTACGAGCAGTACTTC. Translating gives CASKAGGAYEQYF.